The sequence of this T cell receptor beta chain was determined in a study of T cell responses to AZD1222 COVID-19 vaccine. Findings of the study overall: Reportedly, nearly half of unique spike TCRs recognized epitopes outside B.1.351/B.1.1.7 mutations. The peak T cell response came first, and repertoires were sampled only after it. Dominant at 160-218 and 743-854, vaccine-associated CD4 TCRs also spanned spike.

The method was immunoSEQ multiplex PCR; TCRdb's version includes in-frame clones alone and lacks a portion of them. The table lists some 97,000 clones, over 90% of them singletons. For this clone: Its antigen is as yet unknown.

The clonotype comes from an adult in good health. This specimen was peripheral blood, taken on day 0 of AZD1222 vaccination.

This chain's CDR3 is CASSPGQGYQPQHF. CDR3 bases: TGTGCCAGCAGTCCGGGACAGGGTTACCAGCCCCAGCATTTT. The gene calls are TRBV6-5 and TRBJ1-5, with 9 bases matching TRBD1. Germline loops: CDR1 MNHEY, CDR2 SVGAGI. The CDR3 is 14 residues long. V gave up 5 bases and J gave up 7 bases; unmatched junction bases: 6.